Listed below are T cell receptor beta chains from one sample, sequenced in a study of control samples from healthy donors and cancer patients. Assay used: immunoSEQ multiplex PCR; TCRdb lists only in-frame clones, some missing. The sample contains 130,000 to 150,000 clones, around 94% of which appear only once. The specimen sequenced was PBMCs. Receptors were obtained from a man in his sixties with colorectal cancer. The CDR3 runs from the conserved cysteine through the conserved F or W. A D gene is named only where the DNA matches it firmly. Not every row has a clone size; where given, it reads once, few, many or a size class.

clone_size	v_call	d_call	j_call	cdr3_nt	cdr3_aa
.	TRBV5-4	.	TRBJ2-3	TGTGCCAGCAGCTACGGGGAAGCAGATACGCAGTATTTT	CASSYGEADTQYF
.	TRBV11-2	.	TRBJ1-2	TGTGCCAGCAGCTTAATTTCAGGCTCGGGTGGCTACACCTTC	CASSLISGSGGYTF
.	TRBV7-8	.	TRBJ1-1	TGTGCCAGCAGCTTCAGCGACACTGAAGCTTTCTTT	CASSFSDTEAFF
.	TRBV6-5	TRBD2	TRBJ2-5	TGTGCCAGCAGTTACTCGGGGAGGGGAAAGACCCAGTACTTC	CASSYSGRGKTQYF
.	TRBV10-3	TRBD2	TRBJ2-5	TGTGCCATCAGTCAGCCTACGGGACTAGCGGGGGCCGGACAAGAGACCCAGTACTTC	CAISQPTGLAGAGQETQYF
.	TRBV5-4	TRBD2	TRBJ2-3	TGTGCCAGCAGCTCGGAGCGGGAGGTCGGCACAGATACGCAGTATTTT	CASSSEREVGTDTQYF
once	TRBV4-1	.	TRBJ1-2	TGCGCCAGCAGCCAAGATCCCAGGGGTTACGGCTATGGCTACACCTTC	CASSQDPRGYGYGYTF
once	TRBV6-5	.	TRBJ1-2	TGTGCCAGCAGTTACTCGCGGGGCATTCTCTATGGCTACACCTTC	CASSYSRGILYGYTF
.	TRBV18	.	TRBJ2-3	TGTGCCAGCTCACCAGTATCGACGGGGGGCACAGATACGCAGTATTTT	CASSPVSTGGTDTQYF
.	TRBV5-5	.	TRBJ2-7	TGTGCCAGCAGCGCCGGGACCCCTTCCTACGAGCAGTACTTC	CASSAGTPSYEQYF
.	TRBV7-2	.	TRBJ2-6	TGTGCCAGCAGCTTAAGGGCAGGCCCTACTGGGGCCAACGTCCTGACTTTC	CASSLRAGPTGANVLTF
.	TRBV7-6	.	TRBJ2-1	TGTGCCAGCAGCTTAAGGCAGAACAATGAGCAGTTCTTC	CASSLRQNNEQFF
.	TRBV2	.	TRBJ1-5	TGTGCCAGCAGAGTAGGGACTCAGCCCCAGCATTTT	CASRVGTQPQHF